The sequence of this T cell receptor (beta chain) was determined in a study of breast tumors, draining lymph nodes, adjacent tissues. General observations from the study: Tumor TCR diversity was below lymph nodes but above nontumor tissue. Tumor and nontumor repertoires were significantly more similar in luminal-like than in basal-like breast cancer. Data only fit, rather than demonstrated, lymph node origin of most tumor T cells. The data were judged consistent with most tumor T cells coming from lymph node and expanding in tumor.

Turning to this clonotype: As yet, its antigen is unknown.

TCRdb called the multiplex PCR reads again in MiXCR, with one record for every CDR3 protein. Found here are about 200,000 distinct CDR3 sequences, about 32% of them singletons; the top ten hold roughly 4%. The lymph nodes were axillary draining lymph nodes from breast cancer patients. The CDR3 sequence is 11 residues long. Germline CDR1 LNHDA, CDR2 SQIVND (reference sequence). The V end lost 7 bases, the J end lost 5 bases, and 6 bases lay between the germline ends. The TCR originated in a female donor with breast cancer. Some clones in this sample may be carry-over from other donors' samples. The specimen sequenced was axillary lymph node tissue. The chain uses TRBV19 and TRBJ1-3, with D unresolved. The CDR3 bases are TGTGCCAGTAATAGCCGAAACACCATATATTTT. This codes for CASNSRNTIYF.